This T cell receptor beta chain stems from a study of blood T cell repertoires in COVID-19. Overall study context: Collection of acute and convalescent COVID-19 samples took place in the United States, Italy and Spain. In each case, the material was cDNA or gDNA derived from T cells, B-cell-depleted T cells, or PBMCs.

Method: immunoSEQ multiplex PCR; TCRdb's copy keeps in-frame clones and lacks some. Here the sample spans some 280,000 clones, 70% to 90% being singletons. The CDR3 sequence is 14 residues long. The germline gives CDR1 LNHDA, CDR2 SQIVND (reference sequence). V gave up 5 bases and J gave up 6 bases; unmatched junction bases: 7. This clone was found once. The V and J genes are TRBV19 and TRBJ1-5; 7 bases map to TRBD1. This sequence was found in a woman in her twenties or thirties with active or convalescent COVID-19. The material sequenced was peripheral blood. The CDR3 bases are TGTGCCAGTAGTGTACAGGGGCGCGGTCAGCCCCAGCATTTT. Its translation is CASSVQGRGQPQHF.